Listed below are T cell receptor beta chains from one sample, sequenced in a study of T cell responses to AZD1222 COVID-19 vaccine. TCRdb's table, derived via immunoSEQ multiplex PCR, lists solely in-frame clones and lacks some. The sample consists of more than 85,000 clones, approximately 92% of them appearing once. The sequencing used peripheral blood, collected 28 days after the second AZD1222 dose. Source of these receptors: an adult who received the AZD1222 COVID-19 vaccine. The CDR3 runs from the conserved cysteine through the conserved F or W. The order of the fields is V gene, D gene, J gene, clone size, CDR3 DNA, CDR3 protein. D genes are given only for firm matches. Size is stated for part of the rows, as once, few or many counts, or as a class when the clone is expanded.

v_gene: TRBV7-3
d_gene: TRBD1
j_gene: TRBJ2-1
abundance: -
CDR3nt: TGTGCCAGCAGCCCCGACAGGGCCGCCTACAATGAGCAGTTCTTC
CDR3aa: CASSPDRAAYNEQFF

v_gene: TRBV28
d_gene: TRBD2
j_gene: TRBJ2-1
abundance: -
CDR3nt: TGTGCCAGCAGTTTATTGGGCGGGAGGGCCTCCTACAATGAGCAGTTCTTC
CDR3aa: CASSLLGGRASYNEQFF

v_gene: TRBV5-1
d_gene: TRBD1
j_gene: TRBJ1-5
abundance: -
CDR3nt: TGCGCCAGCAGCTTGGAGGGGACAGGGGGGTTCAATCAGCCCCAGCATTTT
CDR3aa: CASSLEGTGGFNQPQHF

v_gene: TRBV19
d_gene: -
j_gene: TRBJ2-1
abundance: -
CDR3nt: TGTGCCAGTAAGGCGTCCTACAATGAGCAGTTCTTC
CDR3aa: CASKASYNEQFF

v_gene: TRBV3-1/TRBV3-2
d_gene: TRBD2
j_gene: TRBJ2-2
abundance: -
CDR3nt: TGTGCCAGCAGCCAACATGGGACTAGCGGGGGAACCGGGGAGCTGTTTTTT
CDR3aa: CASSQHGTSGGTGELFF

v_gene: TRBV6-5
d_gene: -
j_gene: TRBJ2-7
abundance: -
CDR3nt: TGTGCCAGCACCGCGGTCTTTGGCGAGCAGTACTTC
CDR3aa: CASTAVFGEQYF

v_gene: TRBV29-1
d_gene: -
j_gene: TRBJ2-7
abundance: -
CDR3nt: TGCAGCGTACAGGGAGGAGAGTCCTACGAGCAGTACTTC
CDR3aa: CSVQGGESYEQYF

v_gene: TRBV5-3
d_gene: -
j_gene: TRBJ2-3
abundance: few
CDR3nt: TGTGCCAGAAGCCACATAGCTGGGTCTAGCACAGATACGCAGTATTTT
CDR3aa: CARSHIAGSSTDTQYF

v_gene: TRBV18
d_gene: -
j_gene: TRBJ2-3
abundance: -
CDR3nt: TGTGCCAGCGCCGCCCTGGGGTCAGATACGCAGTATTTT
CDR3aa: CASAALGSDTQYF

v_gene: TRBV28
d_gene: TRBD2
j_gene: TRBJ2-1
abundance: -
CDR3nt: TGTGCCAGCAGTTGGGGGACTAGCGTTGGAAATGAGCAGTTCTTC
CDR3aa: CASSWGTSVGNEQFF

v_gene: TRBV6-5
d_gene: TRBD1
j_gene: TRBJ1-1
abundance: -
CDR3nt: TGTGCCAGCAGTTACCCACAGGGGAACGGCGCTTTCTTT
CDR3aa: CASSYPQGNGAFF

v_gene: TRBV3-1/TRBV3-2
d_gene: -
j_gene: TRBJ2-2
abundance: -
CDR3nt: TGTGCCAGCAGCCAAGGAAGGCAGAGCACCGGGGAGCTGTTTTTT
CDR3aa: CASSQGRQSTGELFF

v_gene: TRBV11-3
d_gene: TRBD1
j_gene: TRBJ1-6
abundance: few
CDR3nt: TGTGCCAGCAGCCCCTTATCGGACAGGAGCTCCTATAATTCACCCCTCCACTTT
CDR3aa: CASSPLSDRSSYNSPLHF

v_gene: TRBV19
d_gene: -
j_gene: TRBJ1-1
abundance: once
CDR3nt: TGTGCCAGTAGTAAGACCTCCAGGGGTCTGATGAACACTGAAGCTTTCTTT
CDR3aa: CASSKTSRGLMNTEAFF

v_gene: TRBV7-2
d_gene: -
j_gene: TRBJ2-7
abundance: -
CDR3nt: TGTGCCAGCAGCCCCCAAACAGGGATCCTATCCTACGAGCAGTACTTC
CDR3aa: CASSPQTGILSYEQYF

v_gene: TRBV5-1
d_gene: TRBD2
j_gene: TRBJ2-1
abundance: many
CDR3nt: TGCGCCAGCACATTAGCGGGATACAATGAGCAGTTCTTC
CDR3aa: CASTLAGYNEQFF

v_gene: TRBV6-5
d_gene: TRBD1
j_gene: TRBJ2-1
abundance: -
CDR3nt: TGTGCCAGCAGGCTACAGGGGGCGCAGCACAATGAGCAGTTCTTC
CDR3aa: CASRLQGAQHNEQFF

v_gene: TRBV2
d_gene: TRBD1
j_gene: TRBJ1-6
abundance: -
CDR3nt: TGTGCCAGCAGGGCTCTTGGGACAGGGGTTGATTCACCCCTCCACTTT
CDR3aa: CASRALGTGVDSPLHF

v_gene: TRBV5-3
d_gene: -
j_gene: TRBJ2-7
abundance: -
CDR3nt: TGTGCCAGAAGCCAACCCGGGAAGCAGTACTTC
CDR3aa: CARSQPGKQYF

v_gene: TRBV7-3
d_gene: -
j_gene: TRBJ2-1
abundance: -
CDR3nt: TGTGCCAGCAGCCGGACTGGGGATGAGCAGTTCTTC
CDR3aa: CASSRTGDEQFF

v_gene: TRBV6-2/TRBV6-3
d_gene: -
j_gene: TRBJ1-1
abundance: -
CDR3nt: TGTGCCAGCAGTTACACCGGGCCAGGGAACACTGAAGCTTTCTTT
CDR3aa: CASSYTGPGNTEAFF

v_gene: TRBV28
d_gene: -
j_gene: TRBJ2-7
abundance: -
CDR3nt: TGTGCCAGCAGTGTAACGGGTTCCTACGAGCAGTACTTC
CDR3aa: CASSVTGSYEQYF

v_gene: TRBV27
d_gene: -
j_gene: TRBJ1-1
abundance: -
CDR3nt: TGTGCCAGCAGTTTAGGCAACACTGAAGCTTTCTTT
CDR3aa: CASSLGNTEAFF

v_gene: TRBV5-1
d_gene: -
j_gene: TRBJ1-6
abundance: -
CDR3nt: TGCGCCAGCAGCTTGTCCAGCCCAGGGAATTCACCCCTCCACTTT
CDR3aa: CASSLSSPGNSPLHF